This TCR beta chain was captured in a study of blood T cells in healthy people across ages. It was with a sample-barcoded 5' primer and a J-beta primer mix that a second PCR of about 6 to 12 cycles was run. TCRdb passed the 5' RACE reads through MiXCR, listing each CDR3 protein once. The sample records approximately 760,000 distinct CDR3 sequences, just under 25% being singletons. The CDR3 is made up of 18 amino acids. CDR1 and CDR2 (germline): SGHTA, FQGTGA. The J segment lost 3 bases and the V segment lost 5 bases, leaving 9 bases of the junction unmatched. The same data also contributed to another study, on T cells of mothers and their children.

This receptor was obtained from a boy younger than 18 in good health. V and J are TRBV7-3 and TRBJ2-5; 16 positions match TRBD2. Material: blood. CDR3 coding DNA: TGTGCCAGCAGCCCGGGACTAGCGGGAGGGCCACACGAAGAGACCCAGTACTTC. Encoded protein: CASSPGLAGGPHEETQYF.